The clone carrying this TCR beta chain occurred many times. Its antigen is not identified. This entry is derived from a study of CD8+CD57+ T cells in acquired aplastic anemia. Using genomic DNA as the template, TCR beta VDJ and CDR3 profiling was carried out. Each CDR3 protein gets one entry after TCRdb re-called the reads with MiXCR. The sample has some 150,000 distinct CDR3 sequences; 41% are singletons. Findings of the study overall: Patients and controls turned out to have some 30 CD8+ CDR3 sequences in common.

The sequencing sample was made of sorted CD4+, CD8+, or CD8+CD57+ T cells (not recorded which) from PBMCs. This clonotype was sampled from a human donor in good health, serving as a control.

CDR3 in DNA: TGTGCCAGCAGCCTCGGGCGGGGGCTCGACTCTGGAAACACCATATATTTT. This gives the protein CASSLGRGLDSGNTIYF. The V and J genes are TRBV4-2 and TRBJ1-3; tentatively, D is TRBD1 (6 bases). CDR1 and CDR2 from the germline V gene are LGHNA and YNFKEQ. Trimming removed 4 bases at V and 0 bases at J, with 16 bases between. The CDR3 runs to 17 residues.